The 3 T cell receptor beta chains reported below all come from one sample, sequenced in a study of CD8 T cells in ankylosing spondylitis. A single record per CDR3 protein comes from TCRdb applying MiXCR to the 5' RACE reads. The data show around 340,000 distinct CDR3 sequences, more than 20% seen once. The sample consisted of blood, either unsorted or a sorted T cell fraction (not recorded which). These receptors originate from a male donor with ankylosing spondylitis or in good health (not recorded which).

CDR3 nucleotides: TGTGCCAGCAGCAAACTTCCAGGGGCCGGGGAGCTGTTTTTT. Protein product: CASSKLPGAGELFF. V and J are TRBV6-1 and TRBJ2-2; weak D call: TRBD1 (6 bases). Trimming cost V 6 bases and J 6 bases, with 14 bases left between them. CDR3 length: 14 residues. CDR1 MNHNS and CDR2 SASEGT come from the germline V gene.

The chain has TRBV30 and TRBJ2-5; D uncertain. V lost 0 bases and J lost 12, with 14 bases in between. Germline CDR1 GTSNPN, CDR2 SVGIG (reference sequence). CDR3 length: 12 amino acids. Here the CDR3 reads CAWSVRSDIEYF. In DNA form, the CDR3 reads TGTGCCTGGAGTGTACGGTCTGATATTGAGTACTTC.

In this sample, this clonotype turned up a few times. The rearrangement joins TRBV12-5 to TRBJ1-4, with D unclear. Germline V lookup: CDR1 LGHNT, CDR2 FRNRAP. V lost 5 bases, J lost 6 bases, and 16 bases lay in between. The CDR3 runs 15 residues. This CDR3 is CASGPPLACDEKLFF. The CDR3 DNA follows: TGTGCTAGTGGTCCCCCCCTGGCCTGCGATGAAAAACTGTTTTTT.